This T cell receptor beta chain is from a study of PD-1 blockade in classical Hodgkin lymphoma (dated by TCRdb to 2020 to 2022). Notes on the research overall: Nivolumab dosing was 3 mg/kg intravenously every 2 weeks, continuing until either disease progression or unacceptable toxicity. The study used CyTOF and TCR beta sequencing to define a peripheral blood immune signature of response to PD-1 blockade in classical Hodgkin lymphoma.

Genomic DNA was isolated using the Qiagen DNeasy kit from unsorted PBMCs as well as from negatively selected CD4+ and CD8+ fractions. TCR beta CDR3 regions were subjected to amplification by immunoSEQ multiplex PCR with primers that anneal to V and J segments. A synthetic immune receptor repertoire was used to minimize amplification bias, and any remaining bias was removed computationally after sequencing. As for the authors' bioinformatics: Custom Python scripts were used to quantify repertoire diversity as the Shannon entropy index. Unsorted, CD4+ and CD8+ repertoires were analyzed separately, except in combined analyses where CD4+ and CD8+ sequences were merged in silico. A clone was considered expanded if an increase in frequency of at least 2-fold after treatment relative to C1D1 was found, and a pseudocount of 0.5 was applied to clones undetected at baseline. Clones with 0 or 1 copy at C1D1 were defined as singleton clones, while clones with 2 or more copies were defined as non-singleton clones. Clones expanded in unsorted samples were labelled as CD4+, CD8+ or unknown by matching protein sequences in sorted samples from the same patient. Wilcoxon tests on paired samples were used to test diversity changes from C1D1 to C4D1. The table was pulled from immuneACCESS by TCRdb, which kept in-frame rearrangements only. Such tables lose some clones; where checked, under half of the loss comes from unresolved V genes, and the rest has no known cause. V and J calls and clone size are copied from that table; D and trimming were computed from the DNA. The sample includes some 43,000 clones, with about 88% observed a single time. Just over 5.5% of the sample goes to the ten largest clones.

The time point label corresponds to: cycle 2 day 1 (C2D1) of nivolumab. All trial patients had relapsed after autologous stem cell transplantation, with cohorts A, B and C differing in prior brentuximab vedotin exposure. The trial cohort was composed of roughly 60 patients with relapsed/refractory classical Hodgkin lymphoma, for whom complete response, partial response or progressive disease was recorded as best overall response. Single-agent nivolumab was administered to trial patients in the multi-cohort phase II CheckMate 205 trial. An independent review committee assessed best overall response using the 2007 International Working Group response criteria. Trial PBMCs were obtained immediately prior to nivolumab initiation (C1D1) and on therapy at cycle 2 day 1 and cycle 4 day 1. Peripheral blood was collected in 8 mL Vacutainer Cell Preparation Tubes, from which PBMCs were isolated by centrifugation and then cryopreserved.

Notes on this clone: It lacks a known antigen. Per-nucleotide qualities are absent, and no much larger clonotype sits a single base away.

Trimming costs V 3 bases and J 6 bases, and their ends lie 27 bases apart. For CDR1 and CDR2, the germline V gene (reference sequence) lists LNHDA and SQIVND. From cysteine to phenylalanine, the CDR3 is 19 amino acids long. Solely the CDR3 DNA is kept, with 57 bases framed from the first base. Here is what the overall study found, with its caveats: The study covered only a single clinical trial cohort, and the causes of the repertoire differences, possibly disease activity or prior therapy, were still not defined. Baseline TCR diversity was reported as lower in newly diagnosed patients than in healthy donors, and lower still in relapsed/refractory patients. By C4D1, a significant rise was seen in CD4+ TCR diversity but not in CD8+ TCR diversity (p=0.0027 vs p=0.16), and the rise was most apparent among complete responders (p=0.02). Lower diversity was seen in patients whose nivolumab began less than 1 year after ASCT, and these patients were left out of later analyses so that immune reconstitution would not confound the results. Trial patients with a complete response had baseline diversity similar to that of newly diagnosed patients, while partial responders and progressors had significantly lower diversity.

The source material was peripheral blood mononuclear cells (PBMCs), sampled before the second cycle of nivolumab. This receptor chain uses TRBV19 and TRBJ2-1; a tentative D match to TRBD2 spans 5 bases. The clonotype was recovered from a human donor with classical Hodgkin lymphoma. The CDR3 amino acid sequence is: CASSITADFPLWTTNEQFF. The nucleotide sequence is TGTGCCAGTAGTATTACAGCGGACTTTCCTCTGTGGACCACCAATGAGCAGTTCTTC. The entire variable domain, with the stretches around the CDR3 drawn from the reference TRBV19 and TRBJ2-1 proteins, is DGGITQSPKYLFRKEGQNVTLSCEQNLNHDAMYWYRQDPGQGLRLIYYSQIVNDFQKGDIAEGYSVSREKKESFPLTVTSAQKNPTAFYLCASSITADFPLWTTNEQFFGPGTRLTVL.